These 8 T cell receptor beta chains came from one sample sequenced in a study of T-cell reconstitution after alpha-beta-depleted transplantation in children (dated by TCRdb to between 2015 and 2016). Receptor amplification or capture employed PCR. Sequencer: Illumina HiSeq 2500. To normalize quantification of the TCRbeta repertoire, the TCR libraries were built with molecular barcoding that relied on unique molecular identifiers. The public reads were run again by TCRdb, first through fastp at Q25 and then through MiXCR, and only productive beta chains were kept. Merged by CDR3 protein, the rows form single entries marked with the most common genes and DNA. The table for this sample lists approximately 270,000 distinct CDR3 sequences; 9.9% of them were counted only once. Clones ranked in the top ten supply roughly 9.1% of the sample. The specimen comprised PBMCs from the stem cell graft donor, sampled from the stem cell graft. These receptors came from a human donor who donated a stem cell graft to a child with SCID.

Many counts were recorded for this clonotype. CDR3 loop: CASRGGLNTDTQYF. The DNA for the CDR3 is TGCGCCAGCAGGGGGGGACTTAACACAGATACGCAGTATTTT. The rearrangement links TRBV5-1 to TRBJ2-3, with D possibly TRBD2 on 6 matching bases. The germline V and J ends were trimmed by 5 bases and 2 bases, with 12 bases remaining between them. Germline CDR1 reads SGHRS; CDR2 reads YFSETQ. This CDR3 spans 14 amino acids.

There are many counts of this clonotype. CDR3 sequence: CASTLKGPLSGTGVYEQYF. For the CDR3, the DNA is TGTGCCAGTACCCTCAAGGGACCCCTTTCCGGGACAGGGGTCTACGAGCAGTACTTC. V is TRBV19 and J is TRBJ2-7, with 10 positions matching TRBD1. The CDR3 sequence is 19 residues long. Germline CDR1 LNHDA, CDR2 SQIVND (reference sequence). Trimming at V came to 7 bases and at J to 3 bases, leaving 21 bases not matched to a gene.

The rearrangement joins TRBV12-3 or TRBV12-4 to TRBJ1-5, with unresolved D. Trimming shortened V by 4 bases and J by 3 bases, and 7 bases separated the two germline ends. The CDR3 length is 13 residues. CDR3 nucleotide sequence: TGTGCCAGCAGTTCCAAACCCAATCAGCCCCAGCATTTT. Translated: CASSSKPNQPQHF.

Here the CDR3 DNA reads TGTGCCAGCAGCTTAGGTATGGCGGCGAACTATGGCTACACCTTC. Translating gives CASSLGMAANYGYTF. This rearrangement joins TRBV11-2 to TRBJ1-2; no definite D call. The CDR3 has 15 amino acids. V lost 1 base and J 2 bases, leaving 11 bases between the germline ends. Germline-derived CDR1 and CDR2 are SGHAT and FQNNGV. The complete variable domain, with remaining parts taken from reference TRBV11-2 and TRBJ1-2, reads EAGVAQSPRYKIIEKRQSVAFWCNPISGHATLYWYQQILGQGPKLLIQFQNNGVVDDSQLPKDRFSAERLKGVDSTLKIQPAKLEDSAVYLCASSLGMAANYGYTFGSGTRLTVV.

In its sample, this clonotype was seen a few times. The V and J genes are TRBV27 and TRBJ1-6, with D unresolved. With 6 bases removed from V and 6 bases from J, the gap between germline ends came to 15 bases. This CDR3 is 15 amino acids long. Germline V gives CDR1 MNHEY, CDR2 SMNVEV (reference sequence). The CDR3 loop is CASRAIGEANSPLHF. As DNA, the CDR3 is TGTGCCAGCAGGGCCATTGGGGAAGCTAATTCACCCCTCCACTTT.

This clonotype was observed a handful of times. This chain links TRBV6-5 with TRBJ2-7, with a possible D match to TRBD1 (9 bases). The CDR3 is made up of 18 amino acids. CDR1 is MNHEY, CDR2 SVGAGI, per germline. V dropped 0 bases and J dropped 0 bases, with 18 bases sitting between them. Here the CDR3 reads CASSYSLAGTGPSYEQYF. The CDR3 DNA is TGTGCCAGCAGTTACTCGTTAGCGGGGACAGGGCCCTCCTACGAGCAGTACTTC.

This clonotype has only a few counts. V is TRBV6-5 and J is TRBJ2-3, with D possibly TRBD2 on 6 matching bases. V lost 1 base and J lost 2, with 10 bases in between. Germline assignment: CDR1 MNHEY and CDR2 SVGAGI. CDR3 length equals 15 residues. The CDR3 bases are TGTGCCAGCAGTTACTGGCGGGGTGACACAGATACGCAGTATTTT. This gives the protein CASSYWRGDTDTQYF.

The chain is built from TRBV20-1 and TRBJ2-5; TRBD2 matches at 8 bases. V lost 0 bases, J lost 0 bases, and 6 bases stayed unmatched. Germline V gives CDR1 DFQATT, CDR2 SNEGSKA (reference sequence). CDR3 size: 16 residues. CDR3 in DNA: TGCAGTGCTAGAGATGCTGGGCGGGGGGACCAAGAGACCCAGTACTTC. Translating gives CSARDAGRGDQETQYF.